This record concerns one TCR beta chain sequence. This sample was included in a study of blood T cell repertoires in COVID-19. Overall study: Sample material is recorded as cDNA or gDNA derived from T cells, B-cell-depleted T cells, or PBMCs.

Trimming left V 1 base short and J 2 bases short, with 15 bases between. CDR1 is MNHEY and CDR2 is SMNVEV in the germline V gene (reference sequence). CDR3 length: 17 residues. The table came from immunoSEQ multiplex PCR; TCRdb's copy has only in-frame clones and leaves some out. The sample has 150,000 to 200,000 clones, 75% to 85% seen once; the top ten hold roughly 17%. This sequence originates from a woman in her forties or fifties with acute COVID-19. The sample taken for sequencing was PBMCs or T cells enriched from blood (not recorded which). This rearrangement joins TRBV27 to TRBJ1-3, with D possibly being TRBD1 (5 bases). CDR3 region: CASSLFPVGAAGNTIYF. The CDR3 coding sequence is TGTGCCAGCAGTTTATTTCCGGTAGGGGCTGCTGGAAACACCATATATTTT.